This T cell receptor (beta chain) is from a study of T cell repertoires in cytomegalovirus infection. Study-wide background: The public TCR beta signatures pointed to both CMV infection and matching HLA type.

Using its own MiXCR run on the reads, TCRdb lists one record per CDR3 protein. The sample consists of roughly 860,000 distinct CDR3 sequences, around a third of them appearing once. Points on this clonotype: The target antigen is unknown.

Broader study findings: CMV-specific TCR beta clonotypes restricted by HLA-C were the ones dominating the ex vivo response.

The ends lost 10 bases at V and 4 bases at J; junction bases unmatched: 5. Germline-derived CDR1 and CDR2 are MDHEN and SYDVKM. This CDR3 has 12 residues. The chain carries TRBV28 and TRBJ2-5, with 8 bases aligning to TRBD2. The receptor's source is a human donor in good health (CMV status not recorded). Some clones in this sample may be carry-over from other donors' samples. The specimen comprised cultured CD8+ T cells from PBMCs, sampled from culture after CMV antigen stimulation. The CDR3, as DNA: TGTGCCACTACGGGGGGGATAGAGACCCAGTACTTC. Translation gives CATTGGIETQYF.